This T cell receptor (beta chain) was recovered during a study of cytomegalovirus exposure and HLA in healthy donors. Looking at the study overall: In a previous analysis, some 110 million unique TCR beta sequences were found from some 200 million T cells. Notes on the study in general: Among TCR beta chains of equal frequency, HLA-associated ones were more clonally expanded in a later analysis. Cytomegalovirus status was reportedly diagnosed by the classifier with high specificity and sensitivity.

Trimming removed 6 bases from V and 3 bases from J, with 15 bases in between. The CDR3 has 14 residues. Germline V lookup: CDR1 SGHTA, CDR2 FQGNSA. These donors, healthy bone marrow donors, were studied. PCR involved 60 Vbeta and 13 Jbeta primers. Libraries were prepared by immunoSEQ multiplex PCR; TCRdb keeps only in-frame clonotypes and omits some of them. The sample lists approximately 90,000 clones; 60% to 80% were seen once. In its sample, this clone was seen a few times. Its antigen remains unidentified. The material sequenced was PBMCs. The sequence was collected from a man younger than 40 in good health and CMV-seronegative. The V call is TRBV7-2, the J call TRBJ2-7, with D unresolved. CDR3 bases: TGTGCCAGCAGTCTCTGGCGGCTAGGCTACGAGCAGTACTTC. Translated, it gives CASSLWRLGYEQYF.